This T cell receptor beta chain was captured by sequencing in a study of neoadjuvant nivolumab and ipilimumab in lung cancer. Study context: Patients got nivolumab 3 mg/kg on days 1, 15 and 29; combination added ipilimumab 1 mg/kg day 1.

Study observations and caveats: A small number of samples were TCR sequenced. Blood richness before therapy tracked richness in tumors resected after neoadjuvant therapy. Only two of four nivolumab-treated tumors gained richness and clonality by surgery.

On this clone itself: Antigen specificity is unknown.

The table came from immunoSEQ multiplex PCR; TCRdb's copy has only in-frame clones and leaves some out. The sample consists of approximately 30,000 clones, approximately 78% of them appearing once. The V and J ends lost 5 bases and 7 bases respectively, with 14 bases between them. The germline CDR1 and CDR2 sequences are KGHSH and LQKENI. The CDR3 extends over 13 amino acids. Here the sequenced sample was tumor tissue, taken after neoadjuvant nivolumab, alone or with ipilimumab, at or shortly before surgery. This clonotype was sampled from an adult with non-small cell lung cancer. The V and J genes are TRBV18 and TRBJ1-1; no firm D call. The CDR3 nucleotides read TGTGCCAGCTCAGGGTCGGGCGGAGATGAAGCTTTCTTT. It is translated as CASSGSGGDEAFF.